This is a list of T cell receptor beta chains from one sample in a study of T cell changes during pregnancy in multiple sclerosis. Using immunoSEQ multiplex PCR, the repertoire was profiled, and TCRdb retains in-frame clones only, with some absent. The sample lists roughly 93,000 clones; 91% were seen once. The starting material was peripheral blood, obtained in the first trimester of pregnancy. The receptors come from a female donor in good health, enrolled as a control in a pregnancy study. CDR3s include the opening cysteine and the closing phenylalanine or tryptophan. The D gene is left open where the match is weak.

v_call	cdr3_length	j_call	d_call	cdr3_aa	cdr3_nt
TRBV5-1	16	TRBJ1-6	TRBD1	CASSHRPGQGNSPLHF	TGCGCCAGCAGCCATAGACCGGGACAGGGAAATTCACCCCTCCACTTT
TRBV5-1	15	TRBJ2-1	-	CASSLEEPSYNEQFF	TGCGCCAGCAGCTTGGAGGAGCCCTCCTACAATGAGCAGTTCTTC
TRBV7-2	16	TRBJ2-1	TRBD1	CASSLAWDRGRNEQFF	TGTGCCAGCAGCTTAGCGTGGGACAGGGGTAGAAATGAGCAGTTCTTC
TRBV2	13	TRBJ1-2	TRBD1	CASSDGTAYGYTF	TGTGCCAGCAGTGACGGGACAGCCTATGGCTACACCTTC
TRBV13	16	TRBJ2-1	-	CASSLGLLASYNEQFF	TGTGCCAGCAGCTTAGGCCTTCTAGCTTCCTACAATGAGCAGTTCTTC
TRBV5-5	18	TRBJ1-1	TRBD1	CASRGGTGYPTMNTEAFF	TGTGCCAGCAGGGGGGGGACAGGGTACCCGACCATGAACACTGAAGCTTTCTTT
TRBV11-1	14	TRBJ2-1	-	CASSPTSSYNEQFF	TGTGCCAGCAGCCCGACTAGTTCCTACAATGAGCAGTTCTTC
TRBV9	15	TRBJ2-5	-	CASSVAGGLEETQYF	TGTGCCAGCAGCGTAGCGGGCGGGTTGGAAGAGACCCAGTACTTC
TRBV7-2	16	TRBJ1-5	TRBD1	CASSPSTGMGNQPQHF	TGTGCCAGCAGCCCCTCGACAGGGATGGGCAATCAGCCCCAGCATTTT
TRBV15	16	TRBJ1-3	TRBD1	CATSRRPGQGFGTIYF	TGTGCCACCAGCAGGCGGCCGGGACAGGGGTTTGGCACCATATATTTT
TRBV5-6	15	TRBJ1-1	-	CASSLGRAGDTEAFF	TGTGCCAGCAGCTTGGGCCGGGCCGGGGACACTGAAGCTTTCTTT
TRBV6-1	14	TRBJ1-3	-	CASSRQIAGNTIYF	TGTGCCAGCAGTAGACAGATTGCTGGAAACACCATATATTTT
TRBV9	19	TRBJ2-3	TRBD2	CASSVRWTSGGQVADTQYF	TGTGCCAGCAGCGTAAGGTGGACTAGCGGGGGCCAAGTTGCAGATACGCAGTATTTT
TRBV9	15	TRBJ1-4	-	CASSLQGAPNEKLFF	TGTGCCAGCAGCCTGCAGGGTGCCCCTAATGAAAAACTGTTTTTT
TRBV6-5	13	TRBJ1-4	-	CASSYSNAEKLFF	TGTGCCAGCAGTTACTCTAACGCGGAAAAACTGTTTTTT
TRBV27	13	TRBJ1-2	-	CASSLEGRVGYTF	TGTGCCAGCAGTTTAGAGGGTAGAGTTGGCTACACCTTC
TRBV5-5	15	TRBJ1-5	-	CASSFFAGTNQPQHF	TGTGCCAGCAGCTTTTTTGCGGGGACCAATCAGCCCCAGCATTTT
TRBV7-3	14	TRBJ2-1	TRBD1	CASSLGQGYNEQFF	TGTGCCAGCAGCTTGGGACAGGGCTACAATGAGCAGTTCTTC
TRBV14	15	TRBJ1-1	-	CASSPHRPPLTRAFF	TGTGCCAGCAGCCCGCATAGGCCGCCTCTCACTAGAGCTTTCTTT
TRBV5-5	14	TRBJ1-2	-	CASSPSSAGYGYTF	TGTGCCAGCAGCCCGAGTAGTGCTGGCTATGGCTACACCTTC
TRBV18	14	TRBJ1-1	-	CASSPTQGTTEAFF	TGTGCCAGCTCACCGACTCAGGGAACCACTGAAGCTTTCTTT
TRBV4-3	17	TRBJ2-1	TRBD1	CASSQDSQGASYNEQFF	TGCGCCAGCAGCCAAGATTCGCAGGGGGCATCCTACAATGAGCAGTTCTTC
TRBV13	13	TRBJ1-2	-	CASSSGVFRGYTF	TGTGCCAGCAGCTCCGGGGTTTTTCGTGGCTACACCTTC
TRBV4-1	13	TRBJ1-1	-	CASSQDRGTEAFF	TGCGCCAGCAGCCAAGATCGAGGCACTGAAGCTTTCTTT
TRBV4-2	14	TRBJ1-2	-	CASSQDRASYGYTF	TGTGCCAGCAGCCAAGACAGGGCTTCGTATGGCTACACCTTC
TRBV4-2	13	TRBJ1-4	-	CASSRLEGEKLFF	TGTGCCAGCAGCCGTTTGGAGGGGGAAAAACTGTTTTTT